The clone carrying this T cell receptor beta chain was seen at least ten times. Its cognate antigen is unknown. This record belongs to a study of T cells in Graves' hyperthyroidism and ophthalmopathy. Study-wide context: Peripheral blood sampling occurred at initial diagnosis, before any treatment. Overall study findings and caveats: A model built on 13 V-J features separated ophthalmopathy from stable hyperthyroidism.

Amplified regions were TCR beta CDR3 sequences from RNA transcripts. TCR CDR3 regions were first amplified by RT-PCR with HTBI primers. TCRdb re-called the multiplex PCR reads with MiXCR, one entry per CDR3 protein. This table holds about 500,000 distinct CDR3 sequences, about 15% found once. Trimming cost V 10 bases and J 4 bases; bases outside gene matches: 6. Germline CDR1 reads MNHEY; CDR2 reads SMNVEV (reference sequence). The length of the CDR3 is 13 residues. The chain has TRBV27 and TRBJ2-7, with 11 bases aligning to TRBD2. The sample comprised blood. This TCR came from a woman in her twenties or thirties with Graves' ophthalmopathy. Here the CDR3 DNA reads TGTGCCACCGCGGGACTAGCGGATTACGAGCAGTACTTC. Amino acids: CATAGLADYEQYF.